The next 31 T cell receptor beta chains were all read from a single sample in a study of siplizumab effects on memory and regulatory T cells. Assay used: immunoSEQ multiplex PCR; TCRdb lists only in-frame clones, some missing. Found here are some 100,000 clones, 90% to 95% of them singletons; the top ten hold around 0.15%. The sample comprised non-Treg CD4+ T cells sorted from blood. These receptors originate from a human donor in good health.

The chain combines TRBV18 with TRBJ2-7, with D perhaps TRBD1 or TRBD2 (5 bases each). With 6 bases removed from V and 3 bases from J, the gap between germline ends came to 24 bases. Germline lookup yields CDR1 KGHSH and CDR2 LQKENI. This CDR3 spans 17 amino acids. The CDR3 nucleotides read TGTGCCAGCTCGCGACTACTCCAGGGTATCGAGGGCTACGAGCAGTACTTC. Translation: CASSRLLQGIEGYEQYF.

The chain couples TRBV11-2 to TRBJ2-1; D is unclear. V was clipped by 1 base and J by 5 bases, with 6 bases between them. The CDR3 covers 13 residues. Germline values: CDR1 SGHAT, CDR2 FQNNGV. CDR3 region: CASSLGRNNEQFF. The CDR3 coding sequence is TGTGCCAGCAGCTTAGGCCGAAACAATGAGCAGTTCTTC.

The chain is built from TRBV29-1 and TRBJ2-7; tentatively, D is TRBD2 (5 bases). This CDR3 has 12 residues. V lost 2 bases and J lost 9, with 14 bases in between. Germline V CDR1 and CDR2: SQVTM, ANQGSEA. The DNA for the CDR3 is TGCAGCGTTGAAAAGTCCGAGGGAACGCAGTACTTC. It yields the protein CSVEKSEGTQYF.

The chain joins TRBV28 to TRBJ1-1; D gene unclear. V lost 7 bases to trimming and J lost 11 bases, with 17 bases between them. The CDR3 totals 12 residues. Germline loops: CDR1 MDHEN, CDR2 SYDVKM. The CDR3 nucleotides are TGTGCCAGCACTAATAGATATCAGTCGGCTTTCTTT. Amino acid sequence: CASTNRYQSAFF.

The genes are TRBV7-9 and TRBJ2-5; 7 nucleotides align to TRBD2. Germline V lookup: CDR1 SEHNR, CDR2 FQNEAQ (reference sequence). CDR3 length equals 14 residues. With V trimmed by 1 base and J by 5 bases, 4 bases remained unmatched. The CDR3 nucleotides are TGTGCCAGCAGCTTAGGTAGCGGGCGGGAGACCCAGTACTTC. Its translation: CASSLGSGRETQYF. Combining the CDR3 with reference TRBV7-9 and TRBJ2-5 gives the whole variable domain DTGVSQNPRHKITKRGQNVTFRCDPISEHNRLYWYRQTLGQGPEFLTYFQNEAQLEKSRLLSDRFSAERPKGSFSTLEIQRTEQGDSAMYLCASSLGSGRETQYFGPGTRLLVL.

The rearrangement uses TRBV2 and TRBJ1-1; TRBD1 matches 7 bases. The CDR3 runs to 15 residues. Germline V lookup: CDR1 SNHLY, CDR2 FYNNEI. V lost 7 bases to trimming and J lost 2 bases; unmatched junction nucleotides: 10. The CDR3 DNA is TGTGCCAGCACTGAGGGGGCCCCGATTAACACTGAAGCTTTCTTT. The encoded protein is CASTEGAPINTEAFF.

The chain employs TRBV29-1 and TRBJ1-3, with D unclear. V was shortened by 3 bases and J by 1 base, with 4 bases between the two germline ends. This CDR3 has 12 amino acids. Germline lookup yields CDR1 SQVTM and CDR2 ANQGSEA. CDR3 sequence (DNA): TGCAGCGTTGAGGAATCTGGAAACACCATATATTTT. Its translation is CSVEESGNTIYF.

This chain links TRBV6-5 with TRBJ2-2, with D perhaps being TRBD1 or TRBD2 (5 bases each). Trimming stripped 10 bases from V and 1 base from J, with 10 bases between. The CDR3 runs 13 residues. Germline V gene lookup returns CDR1 MNHEY and CDR2 SVGAGI. CDR3 in amino acids: CATGTLNTGELFF. CDR3 coding DNA: TGTGCCACCGGGACCTTGAACACCGGGGAGCTGTTTTTT.

This chain links TRBV7-3 with TRBJ2-7, with D possibly TRBD2 on 6 matching bases. V gave up 1 base and J gave up 0 bases, with 10 bases separating them. CDR3 length equals 15 residues. CDR1 SGHTA and CDR2 FQGTGA come from the germline V gene. CDR3 protein: CASSLSGVSSYEQYF. CDR3 nucleotide sequence: TGTGCCAGCAGCTTAAGCGGGGTAAGCTCCTACGAGCAGTACTTC. Together with reference TRBV7-3 and TRBJ2-7, the CDR3 gives the full variable domain: GAGVSQTPSNKVTEKGKYVELRCDPISGHTALYWYRQSLGQGPEFLIYFQGTGAADDSGLPNDRFFAVRPEGSVSTLKIQRTERGDSAVYLCASSLSGVSSYEQYFGPGTRLTVT.

The chain recombines TRBV7-9 with TRBJ1-6; D might be TRBD1 (6 bases). The CDR3 consists of 16 residues. V lost 4 bases, J lost 7 bases, and 17 bases lay in between. Germline CDR1 and CDR2: SEHNR and FQNEAQ (reference sequence). In DNA, the CDR3 is TGTGCCAGCAGCTCCCGGGGGCGTCAGGGGAATTCACCCCTCCACTTT. It translates to CASSSRGRQGNSPLHF.

CDR3 protein: CASSIVAGASGTQYF. DNA for the CDR3: TGTGCCAGTAGTATAGTTGCCGGAGCTTCGGGTACGCAGTATTTT. The V gene is TRBV19, the J gene TRBJ2-3; D uncertain. The CDR3 covers 15 residues. Germline assignment: CDR1 LNHDA and CDR2 SQIVND (reference sequence). V was clipped by 1 base and J by 8 bases, with 16 bases between them.

The chain links TRBV27 to TRBJ1-2; TRBD1 agrees at 11 bases. V was clipped by 5 bases and J by 1 base; unmatched bases: 9. Looked up from germline, CDR1 is MNHEY and CDR2 is SMNVEV (reference sequence). The CDR3 length is 17 residues. The CDR3 DNA is TGTGCCAGCAGTCCCTGGGAGGACAGGGGGCTTAACTATGGCTACACCTTC. It is translated as CASSPWEDRGLNYGYTF.

This chain links TRBV6-4 with TRBJ1-2; TRBD1 agrees at 8 bases. This CDR3 has 14 amino acids. Germline CDR1 MRHNA, CDR2 SNTAGT. The junction had 3 bases not matched to a gene; V was cut back by 2 bases and J by 4 bases. CDR3 bases: TGTGCCAGCAGTGACACAGGGGGGATCTATGGCTACACCTTC. Protein sequence: CASSDTGGIYGYTF.

The V gene is TRBV6-6, the J gene TRBJ1-2; D is undetermined. With 2 bases removed from V and 3 bases from J, the gap between germline ends came to 13 bases. Per germline, CDR1 MNHNY and CDR2 SVGAGI (reference sequence). The CDR3 is 15 amino acids. This CDR3 reads CASSYGSRMDYGYTF. CDR3 coding DNA: TGTGCCAGCAGTTACGGGTCCCGGATGGACTATGGCTACACCTTC.

CDR3: CASGRDRRNTEAFF. DNA of the CDR3: TGTGCCAGTGGAAGGGACAGGCGGAACACTGAAGCTTTCTTT. The chain couples TRBV6-5 to TRBJ1-1, with 8 positions matching TRBD1. V was clipped by 9 bases and J by 1 base; unmatched bases: 7. The V gene's germline CDR1 is MNHEY and CDR2 SVGAGI. This CDR3 has 14 residues.

This chain links TRBV6-5 with TRBJ2-7; D is unclear. CDR3 size: 14 residues. V gave up 6 bases and J gave up 0 bases, with 12 bases separating them. CDR1 is MNHEY, CDR2 SVGAGI, per germline. For the CDR3, the DNA is TGTGCCAGCAGACCACGCTCCAACTCCTACGAGCAGTACTTC. Protein sequence: CASRPRSNSYEQYF.

This clone was recorded only once. The chain couples TRBV6-6 to TRBJ1-4, with no clear D. The CDR3 is 14 residues long. With 6 bases removed from V and 7 bases from J, the gap between germline ends came to 15 bases. Germline CDR1 and CDR2: MNHNY and SVGAGI (reference sequence). CDR3 in DNA: TGTGCCAGCAGCCCGGGCCTTGGGATTGAAAAACTGTTTTTT. Translation: CASSPGLGIEKLFF.

This clone appeared a few times. This CDR3 reads CASSLTTSSSGNTIYF. CDR3 nucleotide sequence: TGTGCCAGCTCGCTTACGACCTCTTCCTCTGGAAACACCATATATTTT. This chain links TRBV18 with TRBJ1-3; D not resolved. Trimming took 6 bases from V and 0 from J, leaving 15 bases between them. CDR1 KGHSH and CDR2 LQKENI come from the germline V gene. This CDR3 has 16 residues.

The genes are TRBV11-2 and TRBJ2-1; TRBD2 is a possible D gene (5 bases). This CDR3 region has 13 residues. Trimming pared 0 bases from V and 8 bases from J, leaving 8 bases between. The germline V gene has CDR1 SGHAT and CDR2 FQNNGV. The CDR3 coding sequence is TGTGCCAGCAGCTTAGAGGCGGGCCATGAGCAGTTCTTC. Its translation is CASSLEAGHEQFF.

V usage is TRBV29-1 and J usage is TRBJ1-2; D not resolved. The CDR3 has 13 amino acids. V was shortened by 4 bases and J by 4 bases, with 13 bases between the two germline ends. Germline V lookup: CDR1 SQVTM, CDR2 ANQGSEA. The CDR3 bases are TGCAGCGTTGCTGGCAGGACCCCCTATGGCTACACCTTC. As protein: CSVAGRTPYGYTF.

The chain employs TRBV5-1 and TRBJ2-1, with D perhaps given as TRBD1 or TRBD2 (6 bases each). V dropped 4 bases and J dropped 5 bases, with 10 bases sitting between them. The CDR3 sequence is 13 residues long. Germline CDR1 and CDR2: SGHRS and YFSETQ. CDR3 sequence: CASSPGANNEQFF. DNA of the CDR3: TGCGCCAGCAGCCCGGGGGCCAACAATGAGCAGTTCTTC.

This clone came up a few times. The chain couples TRBV19 to TRBJ1-5; 7 bases fit TRBD1. This CDR3 has 17 residues. CDR1 and CDR2 from the germline V gene are LNHDA and SQIVND (reference sequence). Unmatched junction bases numbered 6, after V lost 1 base and J lost 0 bases. The DNA for the CDR3 is TGTGCCAGTAGTATAGTCAGGGACAGTTATAGCAATCAGCCCCAGCATTTT. It encodes CASSIVRDSYSNQPQHF.

The chain joins TRBV7-8 to TRBJ1-6; D unclear. The CDR3 runs 14 residues. Germline assignment: CDR1 SGHVS and CDR2 FQNEAQ. Trimming removed 1 base at V and 15 bases at J, with 16 bases between. The CDR3 region is CASSLEQFGKDLHF. CDR3 sequence (DNA): TGTGCCAGCAGCTTAGAACAGTTCGGGAAGGACCTCCACTTT.

This clone showed up just once. The gene calls are TRBV10-3 and TRBJ2-4, with D possibly TRBD2 on 6 matching bases. This CDR3 is built from 15 residues. Germline lookup yields CDR1 ENHRY and CDR2 SYGVKD. The V end lost 4 bases, the J end lost 0 bases, and 10 bases lay between the germline ends. CDR3 bases: TGTGCCATCAGTGCGGGGGACTCAGCCAAAAACATTCAGTACTTC. This translates into CAISAGDSAKNIQYF.

The CDR3 region has the DNA TGTGCCAGCAGCCGTCAGGGGGGATCCTACAATGAGCAGTTCTTC. This encodes CASSRQGGSYNEQFF. The rearrangement links TRBV5-5 to TRBJ2-1; D is possibly TRBD1 (7 bases). V shed 4 bases and J shed 1 base, with 12 bases lying between them. CDR3 length equals 15 residues. Germline CDR1 and CDR2: SGHKS and YYEKEE (reference sequence).

This chain links TRBV5-1 with TRBJ1-5; D call uncertain. Between the trimmed V and J ends, which lost 2 bases and 4 bases, there was a span of 10 bases. The germline gives CDR1 SGHRS, CDR2 YFSETQ. CDR3 length: 14 residues. The CDR3 DNA sequence: TGCGCCAGCAGCTTCGGGGTTGAGAATCAGCCCCAGCATTTT. Its protein product is CASSFGVENQPQHF. Full variable domain (remainder filled in from reference TRBV5-1 and TRBJ1-5): KAGVTQTPRYLIKTRGQQVTLSCSPISGHRSVSWYQQTPGQGLQFLFEYFSETQRNKGNFPGRFSGRQFSNSRSEMNVSTLELGDSALYLCASSFGVENQPQHFGDGTRLSIL.

The CDR3 DNA reads TGTGCCAGCAGCTGGGGGGTTATAGGGATAGGCACTGAAGCTTTCTTT. Amino acid sequence: CASSWGVIGIGTEAFF. The chain has TRBV7-2 and TRBJ1-1, with D possibly being TRBD1 (5 bases). The V gene's germline CDR1 is SGHTA and CDR2 FQGNSA. With 4 bases removed from V and 4 bases from J, the gap between germline ends came to 19 bases. This CDR3 has 16 residues.

A few counts support this clone. The rearrangement uses TRBV2 and TRBJ1-5, with a tentative D call TRBD1 (5 bases). The germline gives CDR1 SNHLY, CDR2 FYNNEI. The CDR3 is 14 amino acids. V was pared by 7 bases and J by 2 bases, with 12 bases between. Here the CDR3 reads CASMLGVGNQPQHF. Written as DNA, the CDR3 is TGTGCCAGCATGTTGGGGGTAGGCAATCAGCCCCAGCATTTT.

The chain couples TRBV6-5 to TRBJ1-2; D gene unclear. V was clipped by 4 bases and J by 3 bases, with 6 bases between them. The CDR3 has 12 amino acids. Germline lookup yields CDR1 MNHEY and CDR2 SVGAGI. This CDR3 reads CASSLGYYGYTF. CDR3 nucleotides: TGTGCCAGCAGTTTGGGGTACTATGGCTACACCTTC.

This clone was detected once. The J gene is TRBJ1-5, the V gene TRBV11-3; 7 nucleotides align to TRBD1. Germline V CDR1 and CDR2: SGHNT, YENEEA. The CDR3 extends over 17 amino acids. J gave up 2 bases and V 0 bases, and 7 bases lay outside the gene matches. Written as DNA, the CDR3 is TGTGCCAGCAGCTTAGAGCGAACAGGGGTGCGCAATCAGCCCCAGCATTTT. Its protein is CASSLERTGVRNQPQHF.

The rearrangement uses TRBV6-1 and TRBJ1-6; D remains ambiguous. Germline CDR1 MNHNS, CDR2 SASEGT. Trimming took off 6 bases at V and 6 bases at J, with 15 bases between the two ends. This CDR3 is 15 amino acids long. Written as DNA, the CDR3 is TGTGCCAGCAGGGTCGGGGAAACGACTAATTCACCCCTCCACTTT. Protein: CASRVGETTNSPLHF.